These T cell receptor beta chains were read from a single sample in a study of cytomegalovirus exposure and HLA in healthy donors. Libraries were prepared by immunoSEQ multiplex PCR; TCRdb keeps only in-frame clonotypes and omits some of them. This sample's table has 200,000 to 250,000 clones. Material for sequencing was PBMCs. The origin of the receptors is a girl between 2 and 10 years old in good health and CMV-seropositive. The CDR3 runs from the conserved cysteine through the conserved F or W. Each record gives: D gene, V gene, J gene, CDR3 DNA, CDR3 protein. The D gene is left open where the match is weak.

>NA|TRBV6-1|TRBJ2-1
TGTGCCAGCAGTGAAGACAGAGAACCCTACAATGAGCAGTTCTTC
CASSEDREPYNEQFF
>NA|TRBV7-2|TRBJ2-4
TGTGCCAGCAGCAGAGGGGACAACAAAAACATTCAGTACTTC
CASSRGDNKNIQYF
>NA|TRBV20-1|TRBJ2-7
TGCAGTGCTAGACTCTCCTACGAGCAGTACTTC
CSARLSYEQYF
>NA|TRBV27|TRBJ1-5
TGTGCCAGCAGTTTACAGGGGACCTATTATCAGCCCCAGCATTTT
CASSLQGTYYQPQHF
>NA|TRBV5-4|TRBJ2-7
TGTGCCAGCAGCATGACCGGACTTGCCTTCTCCTACGAGCAGTACTTC
CASSMTGLAFSYEQYF
>TRBD2|TRBV5-1|TRBJ2-1
TGCGCCAGCAGTATATTAGCGGGAGGGGGAAATGAGCAGTTCTTC
CASSILAGGGNEQFF
>TRBD1|TRBV2|TRBJ1-2
TGTGCCAGCAGTGACGGACAGGGTCTCGGCTACACCTTC
CASSDGQGLGYTF
>TRBD2|TRBV11-1|TRBJ2-1
TGTGCCAGCAGCTCGGGACTAGCGTCCTACAATGAGCAGTTCTTC
CASSSGLASYNEQFF
>NA|TRBV27|TRBJ1-3
TGTGCCAGCAGTTCAGGAGGCTCTGGAAACACCATATATTTT
CASSSGGSGNTIYF
>NA|TRBV30|TRBJ1-1
TGTGCCTGGAGTCTATCCAGTGGGGCGCGGGGTATGAACACTGAAGCTTTCTTT
CAWSLSSGARGMNTEAFF
>TRBD1|TRBV7-3|TRBJ1-1
TGTGCCAGCAGCTTAGGGACAGGGGGGGGAGCTTTCTTT
CASSLGTGGGAFF
>TRBD1|TRBV27|TRBJ2-7
TGTGCCAGCAGTTTGGGGACAGCGTTGGACGAGCAGTACTTC
CASSLGTALDEQYF
>TRBD2|TRBV6-9|TRBJ2-7
TGTGCCAGCAGTTACTCAAGGACTAGCGGGAAGTACGAGCAGTACTTC
CASSYSRTSGKYEQYF
>TRBD1|TRBV28|TRBJ1-1
TGTGCCAGCAGACAAAACAGGGGGCCGTCTGAAGCTTTCTTT
CASRQNRGPSEAFF
>TRBD1|TRBV5-1|TRBJ2-2
TGCGCCAGCAGCATGGGACAGGGGACCGGGGAGCTGTTTTTT
CASSMGQGTGELFF
>TRBD1|TRBV6-1|TRBJ1-1
TGTGCCAGCAGTGACAAGGGGGCAAGGACTGAAGCTTTCTTT
CASSDKGARTEAFF
>TRBD1|TRBV27|TRBJ2-1
TGTGCCAGCAGTTACGGGACAGGGGCAAGAGGGGTGTCCTACAATGAGCAGTTCTTC
CASSYGTGARGVSYNEQFF
>NA|TRBV7-9|TRBJ2-4
TGTGCCAGCAGCTTAGAGGGGAAGATAAACATTCAGTACTTC
CASSLEGKINIQYF
>TRBD2|TRBV19|TRBJ2-2
TGTGCCTCCAAGAAACTAGCGGGAGGGCCTGGCGGGGAGCTGTTTTTT
CASKKLAGGPGGELFF
>NA|TRBV10-2|TRBJ2-3
TGCGCCAGCATCCAACGAGGGGGAGCCACAGATACGCAGTATTTT
CASIQRGGATDTQYF
>NA|TRBV11-1|TRBJ2-1
TGTGCCAGCAGCTCCAAGAGAGCTAAGGGGTTGCACAATGAGCAGTTCTTC
CASSSKRAKGLHNEQFF
>TRBD2|TRBV27|TRBJ2-1
TGTGCCAGCAGTTTAGAAGCGGGAGGGCCGAATGAGCAGTTCTTC
CASSLEAGGPNEQFF
>NA|TRBV28|TRBJ1-2
TGTGCCAGCTCGGGTGGCAATGGCTACACCTTC
CASSGGNGYTF
>NA|TRBV21-1|TRBJ2-1
TGTGCCAGCAGCAGGGCCTCTAGCGGGAGAGGCAATGAGCAGTTCTTC
CASSRASSGRGNEQFF